The 9 T cell receptor beta chains in this list originate from one sample, sequenced in a study of molecular identifiers for immune sequencing clone quantification. TCRdb ran MiXCR on the PCR reads and lists one entry per CDR3 protein. The sample records some 650,000 distinct CDR3 sequences, 15% to 20% being singletons. Sequencing input: naive CD8+ T cells from blood, with Jurkat cell RNA spiked in. Stated subset: FACS-sorted CD8+CD4-CCR7+CD45RA+ naive T cells. Source of these receptors: a human donor in good health. Some libraries in this study had Jurkat cell RNA spiked in.

This clonotype was recorded many times. The rearrangement uses TRBV19 and TRBJ2-4; weak D call: TRBD2 (6 bases). V lost 7 bases and J 9 bases, leaving 22 bases between the germline ends. Per germline, CDR1 LNHDA and CDR2 SQIVND (reference sequence). This CDR3 is built from 15 residues. CDR3 nucleotide sequence: TGTGCCAGTACCCCTGCGACTAGAGGTGTAACCATTCAGTACTTC. Amino acids: CASTPATRGVTIQYF.

This clonotype has ten or more counts. The chain is built from TRBV29-1 and TRBJ2-5; D remains unclear. Trimming took off 3 bases at V and 5 bases at J, with 10 bases between the two ends. Looked up from germline, CDR1 is SQVTM and CDR2 is ANQGSEA. The CDR3 consists of 12 residues. The CDR3 region is CSVERIAETQYF. The CDR3 coding sequence is TGCAGCGTTGAGAGGATCGCGGAGACCCAGTACTTC.

The sample holds many counts of this clonotype. The gene calls are TRBV5-1 and TRBJ2-3; weak D call: TRBD1 (6 bases). The CDR3 runs 14 residues. In germline, CDR1 is SGHRS, CDR2 YFSETQ. V dropped 1 base and J dropped 3 bases, with 9 bases sitting between them. This CDR3 reads CASSLIGGTDTQYF. The CDR3 DNA reads as TGCGCCAGCAGCTTGATAGGGGGAACAGATACGCAGTATTTT.

This clonotype was seen only once. A much larger clone differs from this one at a single base, so this may be a read error. V usage is TRBV27 and J usage is TRBJ2-7; 10 bases align to TRBD2. V lost 8 bases, J lost 4 bases, and 8 bases stayed unmatched. The germline gives CDR1 MNHEY, CDR2 SMNVEV (reference sequence). The CDR3 contains 14 residues. Here the CDR3 DNA reads TGTGCCAGCGTCCCGGGACTAGCGATGTACGAGCAGTACTTC. It yields the protein CASVPGLAMYEQYF.

Of note for this clonotype: A much larger clone sits a single nucleotide away, making a read error possible. The V gene is TRBV29-1, the J gene TRBJ1-3, with D possibly matching TRBD1 (6 bases). Per the germline V gene, CDR1 is SQVTM and CDR2 is ANQGSEA. CDR3 length equals 13 residues. The CDR3 protein is CSVETGPGTTIYF. The CDR3 nucleotides read TGCAGCGTCGAAACAGGGCCTGGAACCACCATATATTTT.

CDR3 DNA sequence: TGTGCCACCAGTGCAACTTGGACAGGGGACGGATCCCCCGATGAAAAACTGTTTTTT. This encodes CATSATWTGDGSPDEKLFF. The V and J genes are TRBV24-1 and TRBJ1-4; 9 bases fit TRBD1. The CDR3 contains 19 residues. With 5 bases clipped from V and 6 bases from J, the junction kept 18 bases outside the gene matches. Germline V gene sequence: CDR1 KGHDR, CDR2 SFDVKD.

Only a few counts were recorded for this clonotype. This rearrangement joins TRBV27 to TRBJ2-5, with D possibly being TRBD2 (5 bases). CDR3 length: 15 residues. Germline V CDR1 and CDR2: MNHEY, SMNVEV (reference sequence). V shed 3 bases and J shed 2 bases, with 13 bases lying between them. The DNA for the CDR3 is TGTGCCAGCAGTTTTAGCGCTAATCATCAAGAGACCCAGTACTTC. Protein sequence: CASSFSANHQETQYF.

This clonotype was picked up many times. CDR3 DNA: TGTGCCAGTAGTGCAGTACAGGGGACTAGCGGGGAAACGGATACGCAGTATTTT. This codes for CASSAVQGTSGETDTQYF. This chain links TRBV19 with TRBJ2-3, with TRBD2 identical over 13 bases. The germline V gene encodes CDR1 LNHDA and CDR2 SQIVND (reference sequence). The trim removed 5 bases at V and 6 bases at J, leaving 14 bases unmatched. The CDR3 totals 18 residues.

Notes on this clonotype: A much larger clone sits a single nucleotide away, making a read error possible. The J gene is TRBJ1-5, the V gene TRBV12-3 or TRBV12-4; TRBD1 aligns across 7 bases. CDR3 length: 16 residues. The CDR3 spells CASSFGGGFNNRPQHF. In DNA form, the CDR3 reads TGTGCCAGCAGTTTCGGAGGGGGCTTTAACAATCGGCCCCAGCATTTT.